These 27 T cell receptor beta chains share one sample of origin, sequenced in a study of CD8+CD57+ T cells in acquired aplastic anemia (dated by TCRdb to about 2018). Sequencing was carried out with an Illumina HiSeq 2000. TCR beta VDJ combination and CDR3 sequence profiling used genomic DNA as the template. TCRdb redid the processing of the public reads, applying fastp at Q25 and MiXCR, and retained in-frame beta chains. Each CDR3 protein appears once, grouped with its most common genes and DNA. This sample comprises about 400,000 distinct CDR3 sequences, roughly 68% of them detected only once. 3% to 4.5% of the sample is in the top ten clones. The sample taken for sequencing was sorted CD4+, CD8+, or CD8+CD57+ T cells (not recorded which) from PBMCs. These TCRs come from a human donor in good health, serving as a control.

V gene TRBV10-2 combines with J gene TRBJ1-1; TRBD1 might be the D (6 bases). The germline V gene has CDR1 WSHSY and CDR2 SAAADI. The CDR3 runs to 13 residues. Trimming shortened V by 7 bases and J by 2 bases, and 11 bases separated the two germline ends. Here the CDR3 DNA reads TGCGCCAGCAAGGGGGAGGGAAACACTGAAGCTTTCTTT. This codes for CASKGEGNTEAFF.

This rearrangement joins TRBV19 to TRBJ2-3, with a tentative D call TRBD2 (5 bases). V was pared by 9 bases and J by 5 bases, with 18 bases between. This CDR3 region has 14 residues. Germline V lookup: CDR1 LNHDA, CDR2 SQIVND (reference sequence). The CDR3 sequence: CASRVIMGRDTQYF. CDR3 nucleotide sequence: TGTGCCAGCCGTGTAATCATGGGGAGAGATACGCAGTATTTT. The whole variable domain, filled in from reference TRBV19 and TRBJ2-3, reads DGGITQSPKYLFRKEGQNVTLSCEQNLNHDAMYWYRQDPGQGLRLIYYSQIVNDFQKGDIAEGYSVSREKKESFPLTVTSAQKNPTAFYLCASRVIMGRDTQYFGPGTRLTVL.

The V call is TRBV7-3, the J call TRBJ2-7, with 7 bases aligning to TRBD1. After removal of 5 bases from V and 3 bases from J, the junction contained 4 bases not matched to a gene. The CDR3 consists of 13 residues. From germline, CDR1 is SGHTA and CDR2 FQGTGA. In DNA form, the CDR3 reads TGTGCCAGCAGCATCCGGACAGGCTACGAGCAGTACTTC. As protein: CASSIRTGYEQYF.

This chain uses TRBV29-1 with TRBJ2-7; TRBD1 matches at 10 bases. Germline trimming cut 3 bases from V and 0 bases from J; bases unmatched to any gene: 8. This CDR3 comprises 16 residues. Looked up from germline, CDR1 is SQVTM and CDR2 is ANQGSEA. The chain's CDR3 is CSVDVRTGGVSYEQYF. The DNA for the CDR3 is TGCAGCGTTGACGTGAGGACAGGGGGAGTCTCCTACGAGCAGTACTTC.

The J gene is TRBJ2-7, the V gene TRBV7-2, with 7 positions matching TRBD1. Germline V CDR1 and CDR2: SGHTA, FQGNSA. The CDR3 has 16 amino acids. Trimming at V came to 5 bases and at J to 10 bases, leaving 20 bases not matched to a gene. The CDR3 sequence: CASSPLQGQSNFGQYF. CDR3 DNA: TGTGCCAGCAGCCCACTCCAGGGACAGAGTAATTTTGGACAGTACTTC.

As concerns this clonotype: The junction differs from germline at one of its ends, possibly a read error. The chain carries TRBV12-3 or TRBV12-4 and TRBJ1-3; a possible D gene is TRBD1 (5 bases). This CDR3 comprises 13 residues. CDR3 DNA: TGTGCCAGCAGTGAAGGGGTCGGAAAGACCATAGATTTT. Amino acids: CASSEGVGKTIDF.

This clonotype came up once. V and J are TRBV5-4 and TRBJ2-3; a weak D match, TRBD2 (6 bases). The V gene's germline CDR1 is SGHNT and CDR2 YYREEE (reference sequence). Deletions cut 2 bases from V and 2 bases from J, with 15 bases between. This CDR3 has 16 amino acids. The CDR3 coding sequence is TGTGCCAGCAGCTTAGGCGGGACGGGGTTCACAGATACGCAGTATTTT. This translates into CASSLGGTGFTDTQYF. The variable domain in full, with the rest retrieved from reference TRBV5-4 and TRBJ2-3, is ETGVTQSPTHLIKTRGQQVTLRCSSQSGHNTVSWYQQALGQGPQFIFQYYREEENGRGNFPPRFSGLQFPNYSSELNVNALELDDSALYLCASSLGGTGFTDTQYFGPGTRLTVL.

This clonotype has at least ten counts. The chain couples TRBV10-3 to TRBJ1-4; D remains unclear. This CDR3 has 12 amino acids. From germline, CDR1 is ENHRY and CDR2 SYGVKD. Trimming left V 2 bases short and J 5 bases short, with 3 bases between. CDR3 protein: CAISEVNEKLFF. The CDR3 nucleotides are TGTGCCATCAGTGAGGTAAATGAAAAACTGTTTTTT.

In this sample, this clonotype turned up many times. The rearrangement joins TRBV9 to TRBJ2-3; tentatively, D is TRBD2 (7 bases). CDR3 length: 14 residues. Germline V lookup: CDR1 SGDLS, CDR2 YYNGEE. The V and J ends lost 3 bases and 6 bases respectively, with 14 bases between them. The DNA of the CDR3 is TGTGCCAGCAGCGCCCGGGGGGCCACGGATACGCAGTATTTT. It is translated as CASSARGATDTQYF.

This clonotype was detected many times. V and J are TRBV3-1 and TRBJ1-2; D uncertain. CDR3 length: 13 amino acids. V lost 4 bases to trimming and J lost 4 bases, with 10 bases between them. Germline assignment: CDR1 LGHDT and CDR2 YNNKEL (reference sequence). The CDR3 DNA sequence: TGTGCCAGCAGCCTCGGACTGCTCTATGGCTACACCTTC. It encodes CASSLGLLYGYTF.

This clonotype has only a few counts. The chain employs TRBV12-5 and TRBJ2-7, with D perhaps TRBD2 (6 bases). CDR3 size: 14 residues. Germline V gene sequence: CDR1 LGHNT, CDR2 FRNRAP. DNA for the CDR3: TGTGCCAGCAGCCTCCCAACGCGGGGCTACGAGCAGTACTTC. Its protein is CASSLPTRGYEQYF.

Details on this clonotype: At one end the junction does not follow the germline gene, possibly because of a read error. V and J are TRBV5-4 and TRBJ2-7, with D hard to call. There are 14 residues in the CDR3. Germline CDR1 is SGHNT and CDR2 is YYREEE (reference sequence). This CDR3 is CASRLEGHSYEQYF. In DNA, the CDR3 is TGTGCCAGCAGATTGGAAGGGCACTCCTACGAGCAGTACTTC.

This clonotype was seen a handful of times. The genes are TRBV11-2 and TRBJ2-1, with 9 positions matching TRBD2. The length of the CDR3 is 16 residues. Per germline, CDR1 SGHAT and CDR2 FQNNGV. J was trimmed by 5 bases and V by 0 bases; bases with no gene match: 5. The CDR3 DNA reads TGTGCCAGCAGCTTAGAGGCGGGGGGGCCACACAATGAGCAGTTCTTC. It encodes CASSLEAGGPHNEQFF.

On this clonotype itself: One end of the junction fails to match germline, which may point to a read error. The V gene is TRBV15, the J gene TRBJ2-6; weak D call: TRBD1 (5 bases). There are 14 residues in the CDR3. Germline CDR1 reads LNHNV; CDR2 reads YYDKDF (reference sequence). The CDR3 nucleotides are TGTGCCAGCAGCCCAGACTCTGGGGCCAACGTCATGACTTTC. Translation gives CASSPDSGANVMTF.

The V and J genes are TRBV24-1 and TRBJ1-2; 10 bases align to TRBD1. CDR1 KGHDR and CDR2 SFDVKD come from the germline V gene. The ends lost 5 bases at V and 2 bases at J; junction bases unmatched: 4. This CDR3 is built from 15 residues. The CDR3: CATSGQDRGNYGYTF. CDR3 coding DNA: TGTGCCACCAGTGGGCAGGACAGGGGGAACTATGGCTACACCTTC.

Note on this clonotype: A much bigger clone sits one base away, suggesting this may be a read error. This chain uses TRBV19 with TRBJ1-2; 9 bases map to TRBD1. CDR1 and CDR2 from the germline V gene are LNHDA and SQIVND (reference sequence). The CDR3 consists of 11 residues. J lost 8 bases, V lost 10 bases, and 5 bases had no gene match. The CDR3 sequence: CAIRQGDGYTF. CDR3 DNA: TGTGCCATTCGACAGGGGGACGGCTACACCTTC.

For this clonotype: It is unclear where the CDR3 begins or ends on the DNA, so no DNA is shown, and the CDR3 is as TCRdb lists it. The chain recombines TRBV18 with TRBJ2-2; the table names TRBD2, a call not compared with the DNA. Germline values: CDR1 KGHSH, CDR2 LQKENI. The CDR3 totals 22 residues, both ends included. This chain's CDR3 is CASRAGVGTPLHFGNGTGELFF.

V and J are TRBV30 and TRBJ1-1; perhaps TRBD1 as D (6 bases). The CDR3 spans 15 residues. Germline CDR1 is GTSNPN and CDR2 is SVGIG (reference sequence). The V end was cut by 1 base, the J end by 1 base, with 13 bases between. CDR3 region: CAWSGAGAPNTEAFF. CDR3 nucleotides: TGTGCCTGGAGTGGGGCAGGGGCCCCGAACACTGAAGCTTTCTTT. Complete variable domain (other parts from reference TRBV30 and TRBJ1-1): SQTIHQWPATLVQPVGSPLSLECTVEGTSNPNLYWYRQAAGRGLQLLFYSVGIGQISSEVPQNLSASRPQDRQFILSSKKLLLSDSGFYLCAWSGAGAPNTEAFFGQGTRLTVV.

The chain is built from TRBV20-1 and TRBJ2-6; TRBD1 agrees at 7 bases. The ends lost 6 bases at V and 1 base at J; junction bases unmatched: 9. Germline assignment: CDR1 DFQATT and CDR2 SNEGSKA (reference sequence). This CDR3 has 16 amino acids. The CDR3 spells CSAGDSLLSGANVLTF. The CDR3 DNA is TGCAGTGCCGGGGACAGTCTCCTTTCTGGGGCCAACGTCCTGACTTTC.

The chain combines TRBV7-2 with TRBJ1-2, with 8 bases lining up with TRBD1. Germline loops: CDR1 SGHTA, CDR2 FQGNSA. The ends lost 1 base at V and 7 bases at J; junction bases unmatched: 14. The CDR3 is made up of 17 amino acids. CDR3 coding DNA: TGTGCCAGCAGCTTAGACAGGGGGACCGACATACTGTTTGGCTACACCTTC. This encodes CASSLDRGTDILFGYTF.

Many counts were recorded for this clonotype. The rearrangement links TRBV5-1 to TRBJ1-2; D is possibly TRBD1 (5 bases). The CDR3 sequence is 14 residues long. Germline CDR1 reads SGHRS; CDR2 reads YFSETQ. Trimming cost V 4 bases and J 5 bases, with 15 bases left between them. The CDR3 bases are TGCGCCAGCAGCATGGGCCAGGGCGGTTATGGCTACACCTTC. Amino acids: CASSMGQGGYGYTF. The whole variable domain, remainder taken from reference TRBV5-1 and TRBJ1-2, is KAGVTQTPRYLIKTRGQQVTLSCSPISGHRSVSWYQQTPGQGLQFLFEYFSETQRNKGNFPGRFSGRQFSNSRSEMNVSTLELGDSALYLCASSMGQGGYGYTFGSGTRLTVV.

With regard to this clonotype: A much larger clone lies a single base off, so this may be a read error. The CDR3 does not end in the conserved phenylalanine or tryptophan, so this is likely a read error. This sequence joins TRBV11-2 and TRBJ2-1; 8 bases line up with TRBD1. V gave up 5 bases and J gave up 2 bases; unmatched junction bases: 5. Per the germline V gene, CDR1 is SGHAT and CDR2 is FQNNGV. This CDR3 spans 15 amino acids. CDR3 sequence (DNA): TGTGCCAGCAGCGTTCGACAGGGGACCTACAATGAGCAGTTCTCC. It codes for CASSVRQGTYNEQFS.

CDR3 in amino acids: CASSHDSAGYGHSEAFF. DNA for the CDR3: TGTGCCAGCAGCCACGACTCTGCGGGCTACGGGCACTCTGAAGCTTTCTTT. The chain has TRBV9 and TRBJ1-1; D call uncertain. Germline loops: CDR1 SGDLS, CDR2 YYNGEE. This CDR3 contains 17 residues. V gave up 4 bases and J gave up 6 bases, with 25 bases separating them.

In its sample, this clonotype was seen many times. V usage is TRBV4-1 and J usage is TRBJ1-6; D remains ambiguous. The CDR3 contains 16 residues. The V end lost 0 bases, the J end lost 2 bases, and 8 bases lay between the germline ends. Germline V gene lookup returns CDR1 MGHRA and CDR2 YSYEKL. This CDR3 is CASSQETRAYNSPLHF. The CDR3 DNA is TGCGCCAGCAGCCAAGAGACGAGGGCCTATAATTCACCCCTCCACTTT.

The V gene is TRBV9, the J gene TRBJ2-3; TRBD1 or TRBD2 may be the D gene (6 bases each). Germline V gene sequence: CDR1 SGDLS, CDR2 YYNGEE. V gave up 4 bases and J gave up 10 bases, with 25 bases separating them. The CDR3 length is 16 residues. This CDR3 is CASSLPGTLAEESQYF. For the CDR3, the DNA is TGTGCCAGCAGCTTACCCGGGACACTAGCTGAAGAGTCGCAGTATTTT.

The CDR3 sequence is CASSPGTEYYGYTF. CDR3 DNA: TGTGCCAGCAGCCCAGGGACAGAATACTATGGCTACACCTTC. This chain links TRBV7-3 with TRBJ1-2, with TRBD1 matching over 7 bases. This CDR3 contains 14 residues. The J segment lost 3 bases and the V segment lost 5 bases, leaving 6 bases of the junction unmatched. The germline CDR1 and CDR2 sequences are SGHTA and FQGTGA.

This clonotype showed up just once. The CDR3 coding sequence is TGTGCCAGCAGTGAGACAGGGGGCATTTGGGAGACCCAGTACTTC. Amino acid sequence: CASSETGGIWETQYF. The chain joins TRBV9 to TRBJ2-5; 10 nucleotides match TRBD1. The CDR3 length is 15 residues. V was clipped by 5 bases and J by 5 bases; unmatched bases: 9. Germline-derived CDR1 and CDR2 are SGDLS and YYNGEE.